The 20 T cell receptor beta chains below come from one sample, sequenced in a study of early T cells in non-severe SARS-CoV-2 infection (dated by TCRdb to about 2021). Library generation was performed with 5' RACE. Sequencing was carried out with a NextSeq 500. Using fastp at Q25 and MiXCR, TCRdb reprocessed the public reads and kept productive beta chains. Each entry is one CDR3 protein sequence, shown with its most common DNA and genes. The sample profile shows approximately 19,000 distinct CDR3 sequences; roughly 5.1% of them were found once. The ten largest make up more than 6% of the sample. What was sequenced was whole blood. Source of these receptors: an adult who was a healthcare worker with PCR-confirmed SARS-CoV-2 infection or an uninfected control (not recorded which).

This clonotype was observed at least ten times. J is TRBJ2-1 and V is TRBV30; D not certain. CDR1 and CDR2 from the germline V gene are GTSNPN and SVGIG (reference sequence). This CDR3 has 17 residues. Between the trimmed V and J ends, which lost 0 bases and 0 bases, there was a span of 15 bases. For the CDR3, the DNA is TGTGCCTGGAGTGTAAAGAGACTGCCAATCTCCTACAATGAGCAGTTCTTC. Translating it yields CAWSVKRLPISYNEQFF.

This clonotype was counted ten times or more. The rearrangement joins TRBV7-8 to TRBJ2-5; tentatively, D is TRBD2 (5 bases). Germline V CDR1 and CDR2: SGHVS, FQNEAQ. V was shortened by 1 base and J by 2 bases, with 11 bases between the two germline ends. The CDR3 is made up of 15 amino acids. CDR3 bases: TGTGCCAGCAGCTTAGGGGAGCGGCCACAAGAGACCCAGTACTTC. Translating it yields CASSLGERPQETQYF.

This clonotype was seen ten or more times. The chain has TRBV12-3 or TRBV12-4 and TRBJ2-6; 10 nucleotides align to TRBD1. CDR3 length: 15 amino acids. V lost 2 bases to trimming and J lost 8 bases; unmatched junction nucleotides: 3. Written as DNA, the CDR3 is TGTGCCAGCAGTTTATGGACAGGGGGGACCAACGTCCTGACTTTC. This codes for CASSLWTGGTNVLTF.

Comments on this clonotype: Its ends do not fully match the called genes, so a read error is possible. The V and J genes are TRBV3-1 and TRBJ1-2; D perhaps matches TRBD1 (5 bases). Germline CDR1 and CDR2: LGHDT and YNNKEL (reference sequence). The CDR3 covers 11 residues. Here the CDR3 reads CANSQAGGYTF. Written as DNA, the CDR3 is TGTGCCAACAGCCAAGCAGGGGGCTACACCTTC.

This clonotype was detected ten times or more. The rearrangement links TRBV20-1 to TRBJ1-6; D might be TRBD1 (5 bases). CDR1 and CDR2 from the germline V gene are DFQATT and SNEGSKA (reference sequence). This CDR3 contains 14 residues. The V gene lost 3 bases and the J gene lost 6 bases, with 12 bases spanning the gap. CDR3: CSASRDRLNSPLHF. CDR3 DNA sequence: TGCAGTGCTAGCAGGGACCGACTTAATTCACCCCTCCACTTT.

This clonotype was counted between two and nine times. The genes are TRBV7-7 and TRBJ2-3; D is possibly TRBD2 (6 bases). The V gene lost 1 base and the J gene lost 4 bases, with 12 bases spanning the gap. Germline loops: CDR1 SSHAT, CDR2 FNYEAQ (reference sequence). This CDR3 contains 15 residues. CDR3 amino acids: CASSLGGGGPDTQYF. CDR3 DNA: TGTGCCAGCAGCTTAGGGGGAGGCGGTCCAGATACGCAGTATTTT.

This clonotype was observed a few times. The chain recombines TRBV7-9 with TRBJ2-7, with 12 bases lining up with TRBD2. From germline, CDR1 is SEHNR and CDR2 FQNEAQ (reference sequence). There are 18 residues in the CDR3. The J segment lost 1 base and the V segment lost 5 bases, leaving 12 bases of the junction unmatched. The CDR3 loop is CASSHLAGGPKFSYEQYF. In DNA, the CDR3 is TGTGCCAGCAGCCACCTAGCGGGAGGGCCGAAATTTTCCTACGAGCAGTACTTC.

This clonotype was detected once. J is TRBJ2-3 and V is TRBV5-1, with TRBD2 matching over 10 bases. In germline, CDR1 is SGHRS, CDR2 YFSETQ. The CDR3 length is 15 residues. The V segment lost 7 bases and the J segment 3 bases; nucleotides outside the gene matches: 8. The CDR3 coding sequence is TGCGCCAGCCGAGGGTCTAGCGGGAGAACAGATACGCAGTATTTT. Protein: CASRGSSGRTDTQYF.

The sample holds many counts of this clonotype. The J gene is TRBJ2-7, the V gene TRBV18, with 10 positions matching TRBD1. CDR3 length equals 14 residues. Germline values: CDR1 KGHSH, CDR2 LQKENI. V lost 6 bases, J lost 4 bases, and 6 bases stayed unmatched. This CDR3 reads CASSSGQGGYEQYV. As DNA, the CDR3 is TGTGCCAGCTCTTCCGGACAGGGGGGATACGAGCAGTACGTC.

This clonotype rates as medium-sized. The gene calls are TRBV20-1 and TRBJ1-5; D possibly corresponds to TRBD1 (6 bases). The CDR3 runs to 15 residues. The ends were cut back, 0 bases at V and 4 bases at J, with 13 bases in the middle. Germline CDR1 and CDR2: DFQATT and SNEGSKA (reference sequence). CDR3 sequence reads: CSARDSRQANQPQHF. CDR3 DNA sequence: TGCAGTGCTAGAGATTCCCGACAGGCAAATCAGCCCCAGCATTTT.

This clonotype is labeled medium-sized. The chain has TRBV5-6 and TRBJ2-7; D might be TRBD2 (6 bases). In germline, CDR1 is SGHDT, CDR2 YYEEEE. The length of the CDR3 is 14 residues. The V end lost 2 bases, the J end lost 0 bases, and 9 bases lay between the germline ends. CDR3: CASSLGGSSYEQYF. The CDR3 DNA sequence: TGTGCCAGCAGCTTAGGAGGGAGCTCCTACGAGCAGTACTTC.

V and J are TRBV4-1 and TRBJ2-1, with TRBD1 matching 10 bases. The germline V gene encodes CDR1 MGHRA and CDR2 YSYEKL. The CDR3 length is 14 residues. The junction had 5 bases not matched to a gene; V was cut back by 4 bases and J by 8 bases. The CDR3 here is CASSLQDRGDEQFF. CDR3 DNA sequence: TGCGCCAGCAGCCTCCAGGACAGGGGGGATGAGCAGTTCTTC.

By proportion, this clonotype is medium-sized. V gene TRBV20-1 combines with J gene TRBJ2-5; D might be TRBD2 (5 bases). Germline V CDR1 and CDR2: DFQATT, SNEGSKA (reference sequence). Deletions cut 3 bases from V and 3 bases from J, with 8 bases between. This CDR3 region has 12 residues. The CDR3 sequence: CSASGIEETQYF. The CDR3 DNA reads as TGCAGTGCTAGCGGGATCGAAGAGACCCAGTACTTC.

This clonotype is medium-sized by share. The V gene is TRBV6-5, the J gene TRBJ2-6, with D possibly called TRBD1 or TRBD2 (5 bases each). Per the germline V gene, CDR1 is MNHEY and CDR2 is SVGAGI. V lost 6 bases and J lost 0, with 15 bases in between. CDR3 length equals 17 residues. The CDR3 nucleotides read TGTGCCAGCAGGGCCGCACTAGGGGTCTCTGGGGCCAACGTCCTGACTTTC. As protein: CASRAALGVSGANVLTF.

This clonotype showed up many times. The chain employs TRBV11-2 and TRBJ2-5, with D possibly being TRBD2 (6 bases). In germline, CDR1 is SGHAT, CDR2 FQNNGV. Trimming left V 5 bases short and J 2 bases short, with 18 bases between. The CDR3 loop spans 16 amino acids. CDR3 in DNA: TGTGCCAGCAGCCCGTTCTTACTAGCAGAACAAGAGACCCAGTACTTC. It translates to CASSPFLLAEQETQYF.

The chain couples TRBV9 to TRBJ2-1; TRBD2 aligns across 8 bases. The CDR3 sequence is 16 residues long. V gave up 4 bases and J gave up 8 bases; unmatched junction bases: 14. CDR1 SGDLS and CDR2 YYNGEE come from the germline V gene. CDR3 in amino acids: CASSFQLASGLDEQFF. CDR3 bases: TGTGCCAGCAGCTTCCAGCTCGCTAGCGGGCTTGATGAGCAGTTCTTC. The whole variable domain, filled in from reference TRBV9 and TRBJ2-1, reads DSGVTQTPKHLITATGQRVTLRCSPRSGDLSVYWYQQSLDQGLQFLIQYYNGEERAKGNILERFSAQQFPDLHSELNLSSLELGDSALYFCASSFQLASGLDEQFFGPGTRLTVL.

This clonotype appeared many times. One junction end does not reproduce the germline sequence, and a read error may be involved. The chain uses TRBV9 and TRBJ1-2; D is ambiguous. Germline CDR1 is SGDLS and CDR2 is YYNGEE. The CDR3 contains 13 residues. CDR3 sequence: CASSVGSDYGYTF. The CDR3 DNA sequence: TGTGCCAGCAGTGTAGGGTCCGACTATGGCTACACCTTC. Full variable domain (remainder filled in from reference TRBV9 and TRBJ1-2): DSGVTQTPKHLITATGQRVTLRCSPRSGDLSVYWYQQSLDQGLQFLIQYYNGEERAKGNILERFSAQQFPDLHSELNLSSLELGDSALYFCASSVGSDYGYTFGSGTRLTVV.

There are a few counts of this clonotype. The chain has TRBV6-2 or TRBV6-3 and TRBJ2-7; possibly TRBD1 for D (5 bases). The V and J ends lost 0 bases and 2 bases respectively, with 5 bases between them. The CDR3 contains 13 residues. Per germline, CDR1 MNHEY and CDR2 SVGEGT. Here the CDR3 DNA reads TGTGCCAGCAGTTACTCGGGGCCCTACGAGCAGTACGTC. It specifies CASSYSGPYEQYV.

This clonotype was recorded at least ten times. The chain links TRBV7-3 to TRBJ2-1, with TRBD2 matching over 9 bases. This CDR3 is 18 amino acids long. The J segment lost 6 bases and the V segment lost 2 bases, leaving 14 bases of the junction unmatched. CDR1 SGHTA and CDR2 FQGTGA come from the germline V gene. The CDR3 loop is CASSLAPHIAGEFNEQFF. The CDR3 DNA sequence: TGTGCCAGCAGCTTAGCGCCCCATATAGCGGGAGAGTTCAATGAGCAGTTCTTC.

At least ten counts were recorded for this clonotype. V gene TRBV7-9 combines with J gene TRBJ2-5; 10 positions match TRBD1. The germline V gene encodes CDR1 SEHNR and CDR2 FQNEAQ (reference sequence). The CDR3 is made up of 16 amino acids. Trimming cost V 3 bases and J 4 bases; bases outside gene matches: 8. CDR3 loop: CASSFDPWTGGETQYF. The DNA for the CDR3 is TGTGCCAGCAGCTTCGATCCCTGGACAGGGGGAGAGACCCAGTACTTC.